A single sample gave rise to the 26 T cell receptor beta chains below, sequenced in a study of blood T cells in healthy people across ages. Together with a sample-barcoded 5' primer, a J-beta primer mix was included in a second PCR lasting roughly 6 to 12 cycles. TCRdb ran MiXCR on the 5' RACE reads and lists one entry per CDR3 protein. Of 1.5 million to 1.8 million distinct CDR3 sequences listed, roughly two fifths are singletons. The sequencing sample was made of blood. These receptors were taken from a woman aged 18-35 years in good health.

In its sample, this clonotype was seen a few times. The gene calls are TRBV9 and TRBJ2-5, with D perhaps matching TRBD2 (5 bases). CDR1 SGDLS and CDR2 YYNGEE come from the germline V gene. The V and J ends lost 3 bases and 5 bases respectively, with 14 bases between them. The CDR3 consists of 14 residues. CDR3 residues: CASSARLAAETQYF. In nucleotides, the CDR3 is TGTGCCAGCAGCGCCCGTCTAGCCGCCGAGACCCAGTACTTC. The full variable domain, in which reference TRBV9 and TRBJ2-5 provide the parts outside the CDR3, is DSGVTQTPKHLITATGQRVTLRCSPRSGDLSVYWYQQSLDQGLQFLIQYYNGEERAKGNILERFSAQQFPDLHSELNLSSLELGDSALYFCASSARLAAETQYFGPGTRLLVL.

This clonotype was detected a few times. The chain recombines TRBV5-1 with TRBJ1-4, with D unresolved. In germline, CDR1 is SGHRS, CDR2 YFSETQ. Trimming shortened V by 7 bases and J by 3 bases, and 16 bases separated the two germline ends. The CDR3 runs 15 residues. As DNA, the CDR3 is TGCGCCAGCGGCATTTCGGGCGGACCTAATGAAAAACTGTTTTTT. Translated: CASGISGGPNEKLFF.

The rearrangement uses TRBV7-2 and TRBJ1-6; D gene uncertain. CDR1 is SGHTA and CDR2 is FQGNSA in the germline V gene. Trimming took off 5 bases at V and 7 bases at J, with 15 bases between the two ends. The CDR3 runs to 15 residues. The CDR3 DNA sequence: TGTGCCAGCAGCCTGGCCGGCCCTGGGAATTCACCCCTCCACTTT. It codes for CASSLAGPGNSPLHF. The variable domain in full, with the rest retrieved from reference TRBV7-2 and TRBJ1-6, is GAGVSQSPSNKVTEKGKDVELRCDPISGHTALYWYRQSLGQGLEFLIYFQGNSAPDKSGLPSDRFSAERTGGSVSTLTIQRTQQEDSAVYLCASSLAGPGNSPLHFGNGTRLTVT.

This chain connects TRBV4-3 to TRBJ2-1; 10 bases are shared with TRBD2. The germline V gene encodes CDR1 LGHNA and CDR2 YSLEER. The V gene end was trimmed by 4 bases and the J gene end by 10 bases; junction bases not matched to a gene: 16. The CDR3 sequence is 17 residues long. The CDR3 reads CASSPGLAAQRREEQFF. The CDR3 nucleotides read TGCGCCAGCAGCCCCGGACTAGCGGCACAACGTCGGGAGGAGCAGTTCTTC.

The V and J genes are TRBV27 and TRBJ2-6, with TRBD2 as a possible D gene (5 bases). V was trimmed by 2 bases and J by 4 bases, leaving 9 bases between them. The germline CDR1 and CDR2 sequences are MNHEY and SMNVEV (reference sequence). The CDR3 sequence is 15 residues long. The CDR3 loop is CASSLRRAGANVLTF. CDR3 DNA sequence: TGTGCCAGCAGTTTAAGGCGGGCGGGGGCCAACGTCCTGACTTTC.

As DNA, the CDR3 is TGTGCCAGCACCCCGTTGGGGTCCAGAGACGGGAATGAGCAGTTCTTC. It encodes CASTPLGSRDGNEQFF. The chain employs TRBV27 and TRBJ2-1; D gene unclear. Between the trimmed V and J ends, which lost 7 bases and 7 bases, there was a span of 23 bases. Germline V gene lookup returns CDR1 MNHEY and CDR2 SMNVEV (reference sequence). The CDR3 totals 16 residues.

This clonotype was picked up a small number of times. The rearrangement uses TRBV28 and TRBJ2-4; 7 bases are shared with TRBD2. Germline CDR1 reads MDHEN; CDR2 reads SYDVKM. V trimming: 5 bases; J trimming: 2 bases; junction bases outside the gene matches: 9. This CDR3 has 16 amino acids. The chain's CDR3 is CASSQGWRESKNIQYF. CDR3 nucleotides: TGTGCCAGCAGTCAAGGATGGCGGGAGTCCAAAAACATTCAGTACTTC.

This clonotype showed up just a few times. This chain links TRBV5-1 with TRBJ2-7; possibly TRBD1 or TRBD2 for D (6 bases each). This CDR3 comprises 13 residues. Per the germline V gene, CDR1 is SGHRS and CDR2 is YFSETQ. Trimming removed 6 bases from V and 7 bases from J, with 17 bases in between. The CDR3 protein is CASTSEGVWEQYF. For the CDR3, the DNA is TGCGCCAGCACCTCGGAGGGGGTTTGGGAGCAGTACTTC.

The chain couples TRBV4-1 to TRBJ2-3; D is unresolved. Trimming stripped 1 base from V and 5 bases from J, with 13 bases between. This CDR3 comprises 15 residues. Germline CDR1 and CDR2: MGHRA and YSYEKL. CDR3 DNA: TGCGCCAGCAGCCAAGTGACGTGGAATGAAGATACGCAGTATTTT. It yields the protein CASSQVTWNEDTQYF.

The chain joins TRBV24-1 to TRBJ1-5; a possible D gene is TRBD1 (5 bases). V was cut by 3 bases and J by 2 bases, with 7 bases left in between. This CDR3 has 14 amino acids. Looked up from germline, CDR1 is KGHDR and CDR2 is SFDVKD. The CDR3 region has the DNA TGTGCCACCAGTGATGCGACAGGCAATCAGCCCCAGCATTTT. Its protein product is CATSDATGNQPQHF.

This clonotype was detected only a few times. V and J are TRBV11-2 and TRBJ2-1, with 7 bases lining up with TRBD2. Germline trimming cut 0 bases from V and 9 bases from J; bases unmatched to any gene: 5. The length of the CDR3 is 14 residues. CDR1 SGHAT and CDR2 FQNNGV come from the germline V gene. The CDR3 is CASSLEPSGPEQFF. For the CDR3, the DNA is TGTGCCAGCAGCTTAGAACCTAGCGGTCCTGAGCAGTTCTTC.

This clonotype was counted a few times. CDR3 in DNA: TGTGCCAGCAGCTTAACAGGGGGCGCTCTCAGTGGGGGTACGCAGTATTTT. Its translation: CASSLTGGALSGGTQYF. The chain carries TRBV7-2 and TRBJ2-3, with TRBD1 matching over 9 bases. V was pared by 2 bases and J by 8 bases, with 14 bases of the junction left unmatched. Germline CDR1 and CDR2: SGHTA and FQGNSA. The CDR3 covers 17 residues.

The CDR3: CASSPPGLGNYEQYF. Here the CDR3 DNA reads TGTGCCAGCTCACCACCAGGACTAGGAAATTACGAGCAATACTTC. The chain recombines TRBV18 with TRBJ2-4, with 7 bases fitting TRBD2. J gave up 16 bases and V 0 bases, and 15 bases lay outside the gene matches. CDR3 length equals 15 residues. CDR1 and CDR2 from the germline V gene are KGHSH and LQKENI.

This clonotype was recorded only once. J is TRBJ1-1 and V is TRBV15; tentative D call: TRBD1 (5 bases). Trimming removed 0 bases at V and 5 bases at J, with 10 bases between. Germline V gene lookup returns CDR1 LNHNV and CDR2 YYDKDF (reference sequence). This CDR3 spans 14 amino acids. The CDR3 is CATSREGVGTEAFF. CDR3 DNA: TGTGCCACCAGCAGAGAAGGGGTCGGGACTGAAGCTTTCTTT.

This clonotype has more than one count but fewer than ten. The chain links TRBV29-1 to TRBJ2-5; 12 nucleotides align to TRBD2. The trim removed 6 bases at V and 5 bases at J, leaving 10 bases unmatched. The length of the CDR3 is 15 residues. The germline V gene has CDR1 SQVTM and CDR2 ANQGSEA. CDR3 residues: CSVRVTSGRIETQYF. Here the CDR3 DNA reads TGCAGCGTAAGAGTAACTAGCGGGAGGATTGAGACCCAGTACTTC.

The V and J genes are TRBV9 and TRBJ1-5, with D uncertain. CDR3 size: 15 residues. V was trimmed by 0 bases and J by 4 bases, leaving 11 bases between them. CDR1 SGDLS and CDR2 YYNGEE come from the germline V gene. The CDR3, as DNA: TGTGCCAGCAGCGTAGGCGTAGGGCTAAATCAGCCCCAGCATTTT. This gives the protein CASSVGVGLNQPQHF.

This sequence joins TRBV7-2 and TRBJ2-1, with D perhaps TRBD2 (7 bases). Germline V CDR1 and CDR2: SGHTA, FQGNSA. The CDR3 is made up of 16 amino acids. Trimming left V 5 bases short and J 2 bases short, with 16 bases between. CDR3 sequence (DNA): TGTGCCAGCAGCCCCCAAGGGGGGGGTACCTACAATGAGCAGTTCTTC. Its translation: CASSPQGGGTYNEQFF.

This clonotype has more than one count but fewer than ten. CDR3 sequence: CASSSLGTSSSPLHF. DNA of the CDR3: TGTGCCAGCAGCTCCCTGGGGACGTCAAGTTCACCCCTCCACTTT. V usage is TRBV6-6 and J usage is TRBJ1-6; the D gene is possibly TRBD1 (5 bases). The germline V gene encodes CDR1 MNHNY and CDR2 SVGAGI (reference sequence). Trimming shortened V by 6 bases and J by 9 bases, and 18 bases separated the two germline ends. The CDR3 is 15 amino acids.

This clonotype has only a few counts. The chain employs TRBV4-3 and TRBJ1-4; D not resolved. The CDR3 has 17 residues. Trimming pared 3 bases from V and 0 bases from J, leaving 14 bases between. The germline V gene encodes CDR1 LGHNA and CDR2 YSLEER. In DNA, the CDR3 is TGCGCCAGCAGCCACCACGCCCCCGATGCAACTAATGAAAAACTGTTTTTT. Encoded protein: CASSHHAPDATNEKLFF.

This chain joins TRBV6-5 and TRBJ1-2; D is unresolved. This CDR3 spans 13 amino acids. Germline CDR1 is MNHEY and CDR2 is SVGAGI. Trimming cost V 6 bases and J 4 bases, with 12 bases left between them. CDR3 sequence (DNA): TGTGCCAGCAGAGAAGTGGGCAGCTATGGCTACACCTTC. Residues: CASREVGSYGYTF.

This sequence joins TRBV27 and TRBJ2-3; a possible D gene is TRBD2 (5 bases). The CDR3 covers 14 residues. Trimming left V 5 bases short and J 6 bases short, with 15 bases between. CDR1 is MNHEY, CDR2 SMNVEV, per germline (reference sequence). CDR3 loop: CASSTQDFVDTQYF. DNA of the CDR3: TGTGCCAGCAGTACCCAGGACTTTGTGGATACGCAGTATTTT.

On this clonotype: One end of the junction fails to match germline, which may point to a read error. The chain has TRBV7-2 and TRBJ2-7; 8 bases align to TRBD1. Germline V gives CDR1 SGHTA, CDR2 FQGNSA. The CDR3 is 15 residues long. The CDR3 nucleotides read TGTCCCAGCAGCTTAGCGCCAGGGGGCCCCTACGAGCAGTACTTC. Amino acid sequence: CPSSLAPGGPYEQYF.

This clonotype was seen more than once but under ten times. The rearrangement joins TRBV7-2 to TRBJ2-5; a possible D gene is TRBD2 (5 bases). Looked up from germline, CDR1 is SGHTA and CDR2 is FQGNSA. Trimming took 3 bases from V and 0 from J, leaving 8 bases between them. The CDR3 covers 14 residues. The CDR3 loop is CASSFRGNQETQYF. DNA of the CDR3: TGTGCCAGCAGCTTTCGGGGAAACCAAGAGACCCAGTACTTC.

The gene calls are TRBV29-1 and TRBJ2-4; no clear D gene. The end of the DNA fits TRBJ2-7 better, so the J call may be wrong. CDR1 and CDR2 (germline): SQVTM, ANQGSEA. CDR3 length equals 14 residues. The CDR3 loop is CSVGVRHAGDEQYF. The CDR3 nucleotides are TGCAGCGTTGGGGTGAGGCACGCAGGCGACGAGCAGTACTTC.

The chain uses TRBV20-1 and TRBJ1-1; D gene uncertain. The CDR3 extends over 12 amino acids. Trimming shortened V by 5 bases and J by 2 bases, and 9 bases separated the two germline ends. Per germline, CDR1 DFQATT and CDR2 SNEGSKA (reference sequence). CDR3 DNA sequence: TGCAGTGCTCTTATACTTAACACTGAAGCTTTCTTT. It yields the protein CSALILNTEAFF.

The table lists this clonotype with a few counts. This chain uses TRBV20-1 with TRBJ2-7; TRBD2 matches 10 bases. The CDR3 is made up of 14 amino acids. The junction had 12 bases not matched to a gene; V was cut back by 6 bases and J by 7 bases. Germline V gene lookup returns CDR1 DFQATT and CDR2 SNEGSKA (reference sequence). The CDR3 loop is CSARTTSGINEQYF. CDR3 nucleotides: TGCAGTGCACGGACTACTAGCGGGATCAATGAGCAGTACTTC.